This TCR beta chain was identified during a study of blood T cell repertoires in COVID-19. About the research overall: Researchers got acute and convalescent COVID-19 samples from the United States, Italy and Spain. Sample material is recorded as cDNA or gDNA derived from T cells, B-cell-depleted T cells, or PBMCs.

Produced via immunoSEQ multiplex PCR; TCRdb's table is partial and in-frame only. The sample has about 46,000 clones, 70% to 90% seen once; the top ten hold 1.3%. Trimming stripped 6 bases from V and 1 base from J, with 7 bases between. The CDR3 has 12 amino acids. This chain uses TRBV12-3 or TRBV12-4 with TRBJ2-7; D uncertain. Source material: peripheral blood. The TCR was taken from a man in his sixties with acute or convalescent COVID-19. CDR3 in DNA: TGTGCCAGCAGCGTCAGGTCCTACGAGCAGTACTTC. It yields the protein CASSVRSYEQYF.